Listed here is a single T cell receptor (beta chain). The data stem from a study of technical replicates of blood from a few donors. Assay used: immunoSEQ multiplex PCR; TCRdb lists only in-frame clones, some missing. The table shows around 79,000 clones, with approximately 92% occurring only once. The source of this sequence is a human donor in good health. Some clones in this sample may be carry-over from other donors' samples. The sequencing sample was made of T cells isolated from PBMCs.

CDR3 amino acids: CASSSLSYEQYF. CDR3 bases: TGTGCCAGCAGCTCCCTCTCCTACGAGCAGTACTTC. J is TRBJ2-7 and V is TRBV9, with unresolved D. The V gene's germline CDR1 is SGDLS and CDR2 YYNGEE. This CDR3 spans 12 amino acids. Trimming took 4 bases from V and 0 from J, leaving 5 bases between them. Based on the CDR3 plus reference TRBV9 and TRBJ2-7, the full variable domain is DSGVTQTPKHLITATGQRVTLRCSPRSGDLSVYWYQQSLDQGLQFLIQYYNGEERAKGNILERFSAQQFPDLHSELNLSSLELGDSALYFCASSSLSYEQYFGPGTRLTVT.